This TCR beta chain was identified in a study of cytomegalovirus exposure and HLA in healthy donors. This CDR3 has 15 amino acids. Trimming took 4 bases from V and 2 from J; bases not matched to a gene: 7. From germline, CDR1 is SGHNT and CDR2 YYREEE (reference sequence). This clone was counted between two and nine times. Both 60 Vbeta primers and 13 Jbeta primers went into the PCR. TCRdb's table, derived via immunoSEQ multiplex PCR, lists solely in-frame clones and lacks some. The sample lists more than 95,000 clones; roughly 15% were seen once. This sequence originates from a female donor in good health and CMV-seronegative. The chain joins TRBV5-4 to TRBJ1-1; 8 bases map to TRBD1. What was sequenced was PBMCs. The CDR3, as DNA: TGTGCCAGCAGCCTCGCCGGACAGGGAAACACTGAAGCTTTCTTT. Translation gives CASSLAGQGNTEAFF. The full variable domain, completed using reference TRBV5-4 and TRBJ1-1, is ETGVTQSPTHLIKTRGQQVTLRCSSQSGHNTVSWYQQALGQGPQFIFQYYREEENGRGNFPPRFSGLQFPNYSSELNVNALELDDSALYLCASSLAGQGNTEAFFGQGTRLTVV.